This T cell receptor beta chain was sequenced for a study of control samples from healthy donors and cancer patients. Sequencing used immunoSEQ multiplex PCR; TCRdb keeps in-frame clones, though not all of them. The sample holds about 130,000 clones, roughly 90% seen once. The V gene end was trimmed by 1 base and the J gene end by 3 bases; junction bases not matched to a gene: 2. Germline lookup yields CDR1 KGHDR and CDR2 SFDVKD. This CDR3 comprises 15 residues. This receptor was obtained from a middle-aged man in good health. The J gene is TRBJ2-1, the V gene TRBV24-1; 7 bases align to TRBD1. Sequenced: blood. The CDR3 sequence: CATSDFRGNYNEQFF. The CDR3 DNA sequence: TGTGCCACCAGTGATTTCAGGGGGAACTACAATGAGCAGTTCTTC.